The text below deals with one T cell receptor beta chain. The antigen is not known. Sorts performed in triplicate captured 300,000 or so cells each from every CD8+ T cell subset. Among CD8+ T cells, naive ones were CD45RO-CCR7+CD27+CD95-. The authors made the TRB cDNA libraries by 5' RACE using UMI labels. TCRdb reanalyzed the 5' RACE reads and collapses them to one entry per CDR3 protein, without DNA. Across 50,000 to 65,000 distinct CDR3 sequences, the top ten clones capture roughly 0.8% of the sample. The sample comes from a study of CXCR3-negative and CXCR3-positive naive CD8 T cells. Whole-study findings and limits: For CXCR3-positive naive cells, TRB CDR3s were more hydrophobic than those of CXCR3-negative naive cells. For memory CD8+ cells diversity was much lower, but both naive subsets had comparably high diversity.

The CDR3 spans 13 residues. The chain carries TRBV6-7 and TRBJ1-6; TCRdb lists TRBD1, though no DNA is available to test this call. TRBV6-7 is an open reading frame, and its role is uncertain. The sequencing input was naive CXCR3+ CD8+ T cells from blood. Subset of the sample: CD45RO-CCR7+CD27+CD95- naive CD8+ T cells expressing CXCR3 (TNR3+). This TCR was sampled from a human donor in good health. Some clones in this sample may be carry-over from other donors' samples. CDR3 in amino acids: CASSRDRDSPLHF.